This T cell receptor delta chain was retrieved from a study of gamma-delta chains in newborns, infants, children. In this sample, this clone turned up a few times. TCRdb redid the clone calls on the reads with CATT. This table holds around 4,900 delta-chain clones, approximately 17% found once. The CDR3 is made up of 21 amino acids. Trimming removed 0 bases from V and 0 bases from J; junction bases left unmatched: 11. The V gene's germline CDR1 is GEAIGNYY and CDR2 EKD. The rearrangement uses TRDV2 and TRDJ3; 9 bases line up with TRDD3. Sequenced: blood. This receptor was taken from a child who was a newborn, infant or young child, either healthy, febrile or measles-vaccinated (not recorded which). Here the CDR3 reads CACDTVTGGEVGSWDTRQMFF. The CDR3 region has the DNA TGTGCCTGTGACACCGTTACTGGGGGAGAGGTCGGCTCCTGGGACACCCGACAGATGTTTTTC.